Presented here are 19 T cell receptor beta chains from one specimen sequenced in a study of tissue T cells after allogeneic stem cell transplantation. Measured with immunoSEQ multiplex PCR; TCRdb has only the in-frame clones, and not every one. The table includes about 20,000 clones, approximately 77% detected once. Sequenced material: spleen. The receptors stem from a female BALB/c mouse in good health. The strain's MHC haplotype is H2-d.

Comment on this clone: Mouse gene names and germline throughout. The sequence runs out 1 residue before the end of the CDR3; the remainder is reconstructed from the germline J gene. The chain is built from TRBV2 and TRBJ2-3, with TRBD1 matching over 8 bases. Losses at the gene ends were 0 bases for V and 2 bases for J; bases not matched to a gene: 4. This CDR3 is built from 16 residues. Per germline, CDR1 LGHNA and CDR2 YSYQKL. The CDR3 is CASSQESGGDAETLYF. The DNA read from the CDR3 is TGTGCCAGCAGCCAAGAGTCAGGGGGCGATGCAGAAACGCTGTAT.

This clone was observed a few times. Mouse germline and gene names are used. The read comes to an end 1 residue before the CDR3 does, leaving the germline J gene to fill in the end. This sequence joins TRBV24 and TRBJ1-4, with D maybe TRBD1 (5 bases). The germline V gene encodes CDR1 KGHTA and CDR2 FRNEEI. V was shortened by 2 bases and J by 0 bases, with 7 bases between the two germline ends. The CDR3 length is 15 residues. CDR3 protein: CASSLTGISNERLFF. The sequenced CDR3 bases are TGTGCCAGCAGTCTGACAGGAATTTCCAACGAAAGATTATTT.

Details on this clone: Any gene name here is a mouse gene name. The CDR3 end is not reached by the read, which stops 1 residue before it; the germline J gene fills it in. This sequence joins TRBV13-2 and TRBJ2-1, with 8 bases identical to TRBD2. J was trimmed by 4 bases and V by 3 bases; bases with no gene match: 6. Germline V gives CDR1 NNHNN, CDR2 SYGAGS (reference sequence). The CDR3 sequence is 15 residues long. CDR3 DNA (partial): TGTGCCAGCGGTGGCCGGGACTGGCGTTATGCTGAGCAGTTC. Protein product: CASGGRDWRYAEQF. The whole CDR3 sequence is CASGGRDWRYAEQFF.

The table lists this clone with a few counts. Gene names follow the mouse nomenclature. The read falls 1 residue short of the CDR3 end, and the missing part is taken from the germline J gene. This chain uses TRBV29 with TRBJ2-7, with D tentatively TRBD1 (7 bases). Trimming took 3 bases from V and 3 from J, leaving 9 bases between them. This CDR3 has 13 residues. Per germline, CDR1 MSHET and CDR2 SYDVDS. CDR3 region: CASSLRGRYEQYF. The covered CDR3 bases are TGTGCTAGCAGTTTGAGGGGGCGCTATGAACAGTAC.

With regard to this clone: Here the gene names and germline are mouse. The read ends 1 residue shy of where the CDR3 ends; the end is completed using the germline J gene. This chain joins TRBV29 and TRBJ2-3; the D is unclear. Trimming left V 2 bases short and J 0 bases short, with 0 bases between. The CDR3 contains 12 residues. From germline, CDR1 is MSHET and CDR2 SYDVDS. CDR3 loop: CASSLSAETLYF. Incomplete CDR3 DNA: TGTGCTAGCAGTTTAAGTGCAGAAACGCTGTAT.

As to this clone: Gene labels here are mouse ones. The CDR3 end lies 1 residue beyond the end of the read and is filled in from the germline J gene. V and J are TRBV13-1 and TRBJ2-3; D is uncertain. V was pared by 2 bases and J by 6 bases, with 7 bases between. CDR3 length: 12 residues. Germline V gene data show CDR1 as NSHNY and CDR2 as SYGAGN. The CDR3: CASSESGETLYF. The sequenced part of the CDR3 DNA is TGTGCCAGCAGTGAGTCTGGCGAAACGCTGTAT.

On this clone itself: Gene names are mouse gene names. The covered CDR3 bases are TGTGCCAGCGGGACAAGAGGAAATACGCTCTAT. It is translated as CASGTRGNTLY. The full CDR3 protein is CASGTRGNTLYF. This chain connects TRBV13-2 to TRBJ1-3; the D is unclear. The sequence runs out 1 residue before the end of the CDR3; the remainder is reconstructed from the germline J gene. V was shortened by 5 bases and J by 4 bases, with 7 bases between the two germline ends. The CDR3 has 12 amino acids. Germline values: CDR1 NNHNN, CDR2 SYGAGS (reference sequence).

On this clone: Each gene name is a mouse one. The covered CDR3 bases are TGTGCCAGCAGGGACAGGGGCAATTCGCCCCTCTAC. Translating gives CASRDRGNSPLY. The CDR3 in its entirety is CASRDRGNSPLYF. The chain links TRBV3 to TRBJ1-6; 9 bases fit TRBD1. The missing CDR3 end, 1 residue past where the read stops, is filled in from the germline J gene. TRBJ1-6 is labeled an ORF, and its function is uncertain. Germline trimming cut 6 bases from V and 7 bases from J; bases unmatched to any gene: 1. The CDR3 runs 13 residues. Looked up from germline, CDR1 is SNHLY and CDR2 is FYNGKV (reference sequence).

This clone was found a few times. Mouse gene names apply. The sequenced fragment ends 1 residue before the CDR3 boundary, so the rest is inferred from the germline J gene. This chain links TRBV19 with TRBJ2-1; D gene ambiguous. The V end lost 10 bases, the J end lost 4 bases, and 6 bases lay between the germline ends. The germline V gene encodes CDR1 FNHDT and CDR2 SITEND (reference sequence). The CDR3 is 10 residues long. CDR3 region: CARIYAEQFF. CDR3 DNA (partial): TGTGCCCGGATTTATGCTGAGCAGTTC.

Regarding this clone: Mouse gene names and germline throughout. Read sequence stops 1 residue before the CDR3 end, and the germline J gene provides the missing end. This sequence joins TRBV13-1 and TRBJ1-5, with D hard to call. The length of the CDR3 is 14 residues. Trimming took 0 bases from V and 3 from J, leaving 7 bases between them. Per the germline V gene, CDR1 is NSHNY and CDR2 is SYGAGN. CDR3 protein: CASSDGEGNQAPLF. The sequenced part of the CDR3 DNA is TGTGCCAGCAGTGATGGGGAGGGCAACCAGGCTCCGCTT.

The sample holds a few counts of this clone. These gene names are mouse names. The sequence runs out 1 residue before the end of the CDR3; the remainder is reconstructed from the germline J gene. J is TRBJ1-3 and V is TRBV20; D gene unclear. The germline V gene encodes CDR1 GFQATS and CDR2 STVNSAI. Trimming shortened V by 0 bases and J by 0 bases, and 6 bases separated the two germline ends. The CDR3 has 14 residues. CDR3 residues: CGARDLNSGNTLYF. CDR3 bases read: TGTGGTGCTAGGGATCTAAATTCTGGAAATACGCTCTAT. The variable domain in full, with the rest retrieved from reference TRBV20 and TRBJ1-3, is GALVYQYPRRTICKSGTSMRMECQAVGFQATSVAWYRQSPQKTFELIALSTVNSAIKYEQNFTQEKFPISHPNLSFSSMTVLNAYLEDRGLYLCGARDLNSGNTLYFGEGSRLIVV.

As concerns this clone: The gene names here belong to mouse. The read falls 1 residue short of the CDR3 end, and the missing part is taken from the germline J gene. V is TRBV31 and J is TRBJ1-3; TRBD1 might be the D (6 bases). The CDR3 totals 14 residues. Germline V CDR1 and CDR2: GKSSPN, SITVG. With 5 bases removed from V and 0 bases from J, the gap between germline ends came to 11 bases. The CDR3 protein is CAWGGQGSGNTLYF. Incomplete CDR3 DNA: TGTGCCTGGGGGGGACAAGGTTCTGGAAATACGCTCTAT.

About this clone: Germline and genes here are mouse. The observed sequence ends 1 residue before the CDR3 terminus, with the missing tail filled in from the germline J gene. This chain uses TRBV12-2 with TRBJ2-7, with 8 bases identical to TRBD2. Germline values: CDR1 SGHLS, CDR2 HYDKME. V lost 0 bases and J lost 5; bases outside the gene matches: 5. CDR3 length: 14 residues. The CDR3: CASSLGWGGHEQYF. The CDR3 DNA, read in part, is TGTGCCAGCTCTCTCGGGTGGGGGGGGCATGAACAGTAC.

This clone was picked up one time. Mouse gene names apply. The observed sequence ends 1 residue before the CDR3 terminus, with the missing tail filled in from the germline J gene. The V call is TRBV5, the J call TRBJ2-2; 10 bases line up with TRBD1. Germline CDR1 and CDR2: LGHNA and YNLKQL (reference sequence). There are 15 residues in the CDR3. The V and J ends lost 5 bases and 1 base, in that order; junction bases with no gene match: 1. The covered CDR3 bases are TGTGCCAGCAGCTGGGACAGGGGAAACACCGGGCAGCTCTAC. Amino acid sequence: CASSWDRGNTGQLY. The entire CDR3 reads CASSWDRGNTGQLYF.

This clone was seen a single time. Genes and germline come from the mouse. The sequence runs out 1 residue before the end of the CDR3; the remainder is reconstructed from the germline J gene. The rearrangement uses TRBV19 and TRBJ2-2, with a tentative D call TRBD1 (5 bases). Between the trimmed V and J ends, which lost 2 bases and 3 bases, there was a span of 8 bases. There are 14 residues in the CDR3. CDR1 FNHDT and CDR2 SITEND come from the germline V gene (reference sequence). Partial CDR3 DNA: TGTGCCAGCAGTATTCGGACATACACCGGGCAGCTCTAC. Translating gives CASSIRTYTGQLY. The entire CDR3 reads CASSIRTYTGQLYF.

To note about this clone: Gene names follow the mouse nomenclature. The CDR3 extends 1 residue past the end of the read, so its final part is completed from the germline J gene. This chain joins TRBV13-1 and TRBJ2-5; 8 bases are shared with TRBD1. CDR3 length equals 13 residues. Germline V lookup: CDR1 NSHNY, CDR2 SYGAGN. V was clipped by 3 bases and J by 3 bases; unmatched bases: 0. The CDR3 here is CASSGTGQDTQYF. The part of the CDR3 DNA that was read is TGTGCCAGCAGTGGGACAGGGCAAGACACCCAGTAC.

As concerns this clone: Gene names refer to mouse genes. The read terminates 1 residue before the CDR3 end, so the remaining end is supplied by the germline J gene. The rearrangement links TRBV31 to TRBJ1-1; possibly TRBD1 for D (5 bases). CDR1 GKSSPN and CDR2 SITVG come from the germline V gene. Trimming removed 4 bases at V and 4 bases at J, with 7 bases between. The CDR3 spans 11 residues. CDR3 amino acids: CAWTGRTEVFF. The CDR3 DNA, read in part, is TGTGCCTGGACAGGGCGCACAGAAGTCTTC.

This clone came up once. Gene names denote mouse genes. From the germline J gene comes the end of the CDR3, since the read stops 1 residue before it. The chain combines TRBV1 with TRBJ1-6; 11 bases are shared with TRBD1. TRBJ1-6 is noted as an ORF with a role that remains uncertain. The CDR3 covers 17 residues. J gave up 3 bases and V 0 bases, and 1 base lay outside the gene matches. The germline V gene encodes CDR1 NSQYPW and CDR2 LRSPGD (reference sequence). CDR3 DNA, as far as it was read: TGCACCTGCAGTGCAGAAGGGACAGGGGGCTATAATTCGCCCCTCTAC. This encodes CTCSAEGTGGYNSPLY. Given in full, the CDR3 is CTCSAEGTGGYNSPLYF.

Remarks on this clone: Germline and genes here are mouse. The read halts 1 residue ahead of the CDR3 end, with the missing end drawn from the germline J gene. The chain couples TRBV29 to TRBJ2-2; TRBD1 is a possible D gene (6 bases). CDR1 and CDR2 from the germline V gene are MSHET and SYDVDS. There are 13 residues in the CDR3. The V gene lost 5 bases and the J gene lost 4 bases, with 8 bases spanning the gap. CDR3 sequence: CASSKGGTGQLYF. The DNA read from the CDR3 is TGTGCTAGCAGTAAAGGGGGCACCGGGCAGCTCTAC.